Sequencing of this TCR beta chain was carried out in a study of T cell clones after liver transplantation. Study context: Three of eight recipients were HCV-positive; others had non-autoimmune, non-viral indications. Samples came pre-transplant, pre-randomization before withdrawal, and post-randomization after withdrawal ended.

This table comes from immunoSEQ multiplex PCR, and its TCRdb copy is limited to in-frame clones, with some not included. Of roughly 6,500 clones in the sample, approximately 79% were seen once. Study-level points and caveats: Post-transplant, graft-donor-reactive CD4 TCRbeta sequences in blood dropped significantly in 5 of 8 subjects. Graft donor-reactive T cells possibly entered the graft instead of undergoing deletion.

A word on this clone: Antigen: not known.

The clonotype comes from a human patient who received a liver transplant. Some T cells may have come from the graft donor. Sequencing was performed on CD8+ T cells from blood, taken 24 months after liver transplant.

CDR3 nucleotide sequence: TGTGCCAGTATCGACTCGGGGGGATACACTGAAGCTTTCTTT. Protein sequence: CASIDSGGYTEAFF. The chain carries TRBV19 and TRBJ1-1, with D possibly TRBD1 on 5 matching bases. The V end lost 7 bases, the J end lost 3 bases, and 15 bases lay between the germline ends. Germline V gives CDR1 LNHDA, CDR2 SQIVND (reference sequence). This CDR3 has 14 residues.